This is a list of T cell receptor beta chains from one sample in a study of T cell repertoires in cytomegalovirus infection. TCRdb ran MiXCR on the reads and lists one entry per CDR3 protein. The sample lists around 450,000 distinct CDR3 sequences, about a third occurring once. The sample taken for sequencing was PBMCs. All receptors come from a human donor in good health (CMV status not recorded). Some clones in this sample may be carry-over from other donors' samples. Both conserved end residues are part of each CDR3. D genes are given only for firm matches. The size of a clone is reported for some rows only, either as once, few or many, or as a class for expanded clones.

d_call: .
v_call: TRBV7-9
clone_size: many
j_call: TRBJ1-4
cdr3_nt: TGTGCCAGCAGCCGGAGACAGGAGAATGAAAAACTGTTTTTT
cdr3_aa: CASSRRQENEKLFF

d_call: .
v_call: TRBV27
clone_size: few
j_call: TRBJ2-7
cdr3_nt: TGTGCCAGCGGGCCCGGGGGAACCTACGAGCAGTACTTC
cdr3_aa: CASGPGGTYEQYF

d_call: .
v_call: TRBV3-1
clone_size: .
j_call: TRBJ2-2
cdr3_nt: TGTGCCAGCAGCCTCCAACGGGGTACCGGGACCCAGGGTAGCACCGGGGAGCTGTTTTTT
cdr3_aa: CASSLQRGTGTQGSTGELFF

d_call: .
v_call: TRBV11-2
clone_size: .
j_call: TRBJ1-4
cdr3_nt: TGTGCCAGCAGCTTGGGCAGGAGTAATGAAAAACTGTTTTTT
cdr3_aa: CASSLGRSNEKLFF

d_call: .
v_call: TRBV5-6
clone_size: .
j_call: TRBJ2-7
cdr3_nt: TGTGCCAGCACCACGATGGGACCAATACTGGCCTACGAGCAGTACTTC
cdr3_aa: CASTTMGPILAYEQYF

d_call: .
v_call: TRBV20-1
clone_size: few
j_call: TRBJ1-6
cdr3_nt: TGCAGTGCTAGAGATCCCTCTGACGCGAAATATAATTCACCCCTCCACTTT
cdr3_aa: CSARDPSDAKYNSPLHF

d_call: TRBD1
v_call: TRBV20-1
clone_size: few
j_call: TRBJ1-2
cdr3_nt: TGCAGTGCTAGACCCCCGCGACAGGGTGGTGATGGCTACACCTTC
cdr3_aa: CSARPPRQGGDGYTF

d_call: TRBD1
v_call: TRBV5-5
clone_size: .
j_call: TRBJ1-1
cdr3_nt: TGTGCCAGCAGCTTGAGGCCCAGGGACAGCTCTAACACTGAAGCTTTCTTT
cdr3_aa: CASSLRPRDSSNTEAFF

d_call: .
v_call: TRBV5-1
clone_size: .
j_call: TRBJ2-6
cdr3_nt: TGCGCCAGCAGCCCGGGACAATTACTCTCTGGGGCCAACGTCCTGACTTTC
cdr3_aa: CASSPGQLLSGANVLTF

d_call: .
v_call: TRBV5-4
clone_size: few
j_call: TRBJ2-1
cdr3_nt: TGTGCCAGCAGTCCGTCGGTGTTGGGGTCCTACAATGAGCAGTTCTTC
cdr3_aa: CASSPSVLGSYNEQFF

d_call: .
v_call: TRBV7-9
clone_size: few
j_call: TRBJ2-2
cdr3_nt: TGTGCCAGCAGCTTAAGTGGCGGGTTCACCGGGGAGCTGTTTTTT
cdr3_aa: CASSLSGGFTGELFF

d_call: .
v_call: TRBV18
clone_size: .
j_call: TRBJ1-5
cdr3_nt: TGTGCCAGCTCACCTTCCCGGGGACTGGTCAATCAGCCCCAGCATTTT
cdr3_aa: CASSPSRGLVNQPQHF

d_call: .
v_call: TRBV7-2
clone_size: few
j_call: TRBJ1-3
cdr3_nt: TGTGCCAGCAGTCGAGTCTCTGGAAACACCATATATTTT
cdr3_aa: CASSRVSGNTIYF

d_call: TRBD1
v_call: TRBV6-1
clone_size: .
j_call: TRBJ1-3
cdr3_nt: TGTGCCAGCAGAGAAGCAGGGGGTATTACCTCTGGAAACACCATATATTTT
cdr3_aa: CASREAGGITSGNTIYF

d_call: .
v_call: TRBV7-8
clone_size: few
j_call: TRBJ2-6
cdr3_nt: TGTGCCAGCACCCTAGGAGGGACGGGACCCTCTGGGGCCAACGTCCTGACTTTC
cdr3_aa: CASTLGGTGPSGANVLTF

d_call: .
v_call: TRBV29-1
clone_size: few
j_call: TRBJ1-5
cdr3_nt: TGCAGCGTTGGGGTATCCAGCAATCAGCCCCAGCATTTT
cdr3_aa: CSVGVSSNQPQHF

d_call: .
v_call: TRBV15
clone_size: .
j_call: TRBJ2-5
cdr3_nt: TGTGCCACCAGCAGCCAGTTACAGGGTGGGGGACAAGAGACCCAGTACTTC
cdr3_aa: CATSSQLQGGGQETQYF

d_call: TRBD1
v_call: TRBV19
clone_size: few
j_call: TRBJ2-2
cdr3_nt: TGTGCCAGTAGTAGGCAGGGGGCCGCGAACACCGGGGAGCTGTTTTTT
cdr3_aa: CASSRQGAANTGELFF

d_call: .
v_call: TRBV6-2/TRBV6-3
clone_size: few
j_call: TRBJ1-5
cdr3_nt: TGTGCCAGCAGTTACTCCGTGGACGTAACTAGCAATCAGCCCCAGCATTTT
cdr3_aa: CASSYSVDVTSNQPQHF

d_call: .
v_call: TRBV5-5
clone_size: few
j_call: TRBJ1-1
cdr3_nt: TGTGCCAGCAGCTTGGGGCCGGGGATGAACACTGAAGCTTTCTTT
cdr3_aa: CASSLGPGMNTEAFF

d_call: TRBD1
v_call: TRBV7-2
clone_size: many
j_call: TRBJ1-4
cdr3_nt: TGTGCCAGCAGCCATACAAGGACAGGGGCTGAAAAACTGTTTTTT
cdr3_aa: CASSHTRTGAEKLFF

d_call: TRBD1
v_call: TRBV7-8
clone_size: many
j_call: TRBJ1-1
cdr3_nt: TGTGCCAGCAGCTTAATCAGGGGGCAAGGTGAAGCTTTCTTT
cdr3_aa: CASSLIRGQGEAFF

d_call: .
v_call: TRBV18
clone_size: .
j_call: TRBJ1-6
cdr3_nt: TGTGCCAGCTCTGACGGACGGGAGGTTACCCTCCACTTT
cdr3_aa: CASSDGREVTLHF

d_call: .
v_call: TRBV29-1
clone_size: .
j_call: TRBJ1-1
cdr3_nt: TGCAGCGTTGCCGGGACACCAGGGAACACTGAAGCTTTCTTT
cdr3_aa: CSVAGTPGNTEAFF

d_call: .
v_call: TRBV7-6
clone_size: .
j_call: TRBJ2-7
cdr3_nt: TGTGCCAGCAGCTTAGTGACTCGGTCAGATCAGTACTTC
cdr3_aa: CASSLVTRSDQYF

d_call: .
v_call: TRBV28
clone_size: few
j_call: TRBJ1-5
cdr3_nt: TGTGCCAGCAGCGCGACATCGAAGAGCAATCAGCCCCAGCATTTT
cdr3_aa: CASSATSKSNQPQHF

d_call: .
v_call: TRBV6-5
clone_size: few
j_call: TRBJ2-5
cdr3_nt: TGTGCCAGCAGTTACCGGGCGGGGGCGCCGGGGACCCAGTACTTC
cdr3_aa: CASSYRAGAPGTQYF

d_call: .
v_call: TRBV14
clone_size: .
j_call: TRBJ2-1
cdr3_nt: TGTGCCAGCAGCCAAGGAGGGTTGAATGAGCAGTTCTTC
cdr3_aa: CASSQGGLNEQFF

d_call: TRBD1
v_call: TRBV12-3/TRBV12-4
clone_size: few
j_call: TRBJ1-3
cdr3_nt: TGTGCCAGCAGTCTCCTCACAGGGGCCTCTGGAAACACCATATATTTT
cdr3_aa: CASSLLTGASGNTIYF

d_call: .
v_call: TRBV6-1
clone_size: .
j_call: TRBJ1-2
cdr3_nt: TGTGCCAGCAGGCCGATCCTGGGAGAGGGCTACACCTTC
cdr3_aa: CASRPILGEGYTF